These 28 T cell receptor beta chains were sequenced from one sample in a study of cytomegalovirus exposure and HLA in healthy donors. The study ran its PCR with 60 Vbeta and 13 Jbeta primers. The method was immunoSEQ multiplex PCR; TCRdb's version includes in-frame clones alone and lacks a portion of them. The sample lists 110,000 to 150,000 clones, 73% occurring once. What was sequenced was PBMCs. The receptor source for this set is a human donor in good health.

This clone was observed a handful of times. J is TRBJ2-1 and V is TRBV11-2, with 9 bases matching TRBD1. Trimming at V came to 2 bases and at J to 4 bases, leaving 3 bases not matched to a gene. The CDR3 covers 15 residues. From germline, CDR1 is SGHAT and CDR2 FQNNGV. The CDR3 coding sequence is TGTGCCAGCAGCTTACTGACAGGGGGGTACAATGAGCAGTTCTTC. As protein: CASSLLTGGYNEQFF.

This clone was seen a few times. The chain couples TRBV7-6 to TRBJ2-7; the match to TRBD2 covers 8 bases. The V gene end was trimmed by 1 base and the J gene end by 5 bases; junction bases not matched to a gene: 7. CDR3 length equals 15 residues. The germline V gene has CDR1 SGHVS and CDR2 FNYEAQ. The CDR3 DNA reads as TGTGCCAGCAGCTTAGTGCCCGGGAGGGCCCACGAGCAGTACTTC. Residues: CASSLVPGRAHEQYF.

The CDR3 region is CATSAGFQETQYF. For the CDR3, the DNA is TGCGCCACATCAGCGGGGTTTCAAGAGACCCAGTACTTC. The V gene is TRBV5-1, the J gene TRBJ2-5; 7 positions match TRBD2. With 9 bases clipped from V and 2 bases from J, the junction kept 7 bases outside the gene matches. Germline values: CDR1 SGHRS, CDR2 YFSETQ. The CDR3 sequence is 13 residues long.

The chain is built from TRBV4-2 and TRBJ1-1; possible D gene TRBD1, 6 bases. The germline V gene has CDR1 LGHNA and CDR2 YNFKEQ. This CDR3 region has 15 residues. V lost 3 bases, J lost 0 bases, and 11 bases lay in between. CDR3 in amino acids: CASSQWTVMNTEAFF. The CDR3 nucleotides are TGTGCCAGCAGCCAGTGGACAGTTATGAACACTGAAGCTTTCTTT.

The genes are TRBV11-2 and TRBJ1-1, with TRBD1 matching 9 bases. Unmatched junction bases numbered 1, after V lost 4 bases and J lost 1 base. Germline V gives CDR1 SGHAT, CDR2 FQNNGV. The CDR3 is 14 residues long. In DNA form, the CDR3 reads TGTGCCAGCAGCTGGGACAGGGAGAACACTGAAGCTTTCTTT. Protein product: CASSWDRENTEAFF.

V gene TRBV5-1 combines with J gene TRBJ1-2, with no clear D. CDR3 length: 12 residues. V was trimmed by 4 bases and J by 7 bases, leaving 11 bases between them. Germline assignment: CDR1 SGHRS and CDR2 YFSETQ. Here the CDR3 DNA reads TGCGCCAGCAGCCTGGCTCGGGGTGGCTACACCTTC. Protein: CASSLARGGYTF.

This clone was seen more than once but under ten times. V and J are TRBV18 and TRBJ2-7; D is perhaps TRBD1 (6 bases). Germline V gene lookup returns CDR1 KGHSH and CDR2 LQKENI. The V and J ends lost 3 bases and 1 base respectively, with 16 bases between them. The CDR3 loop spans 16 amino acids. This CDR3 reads CASSPLPGTPSYEQYF. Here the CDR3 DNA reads TGTGCCAGCTCACCCCTCCCCGGGACACCTTCCTACGAGCAGTACTTC.

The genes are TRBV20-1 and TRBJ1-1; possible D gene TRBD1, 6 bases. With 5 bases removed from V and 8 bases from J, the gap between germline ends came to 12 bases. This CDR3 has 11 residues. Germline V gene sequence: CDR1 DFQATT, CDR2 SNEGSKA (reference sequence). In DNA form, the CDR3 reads TGCAGTGCTGCCGGGACAAACGAAGCTTTCTTT. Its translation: CSAAGTNEAFF.

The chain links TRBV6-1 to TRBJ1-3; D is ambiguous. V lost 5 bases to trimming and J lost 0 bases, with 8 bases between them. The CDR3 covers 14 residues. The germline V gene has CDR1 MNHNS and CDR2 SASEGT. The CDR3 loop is CASSKRDSGNTIYF. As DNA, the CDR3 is TGTGCCAGCAGTAAGAGGGACTCTGGAAACACCATATATTTT.

The CDR3 coding sequence is TGTGCCAGTAGTAAATGGACAGGGGCTGAGCAGTTCTTC. As protein: CASSKWTGAEQFF. This rearrangement joins TRBV19 to TRBJ2-1; 9 positions match TRBD1. The CDR3 totals 13 residues. Germline V gene lookup returns CDR1 LNHDA and CDR2 SQIVND (reference sequence). J was trimmed by 9 bases and V by 4 bases; bases with no gene match: 4.

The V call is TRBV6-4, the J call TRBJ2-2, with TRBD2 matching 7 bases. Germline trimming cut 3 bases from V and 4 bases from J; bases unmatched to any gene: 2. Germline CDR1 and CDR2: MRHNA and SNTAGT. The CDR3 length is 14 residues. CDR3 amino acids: CASSEGRATGELFF. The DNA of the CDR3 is TGTGCCAGCAGTGAAGGGAGGGCCACCGGGGAGCTGTTTTTT.

The CDR3 is CASSRGQEGEKLFF. CDR3 bases: TGTGCCAGCAGTCGGGGACAGGAGGGGGAAAAACTGTTTTTT. This chain links TRBV28 with TRBJ1-4, with TRBD1 matching over 8 bases. CDR3 length equals 14 residues. Germline V gene data show CDR1 as MDHEN and CDR2 as SYDVKM. With 5 bases clipped from V and 8 bases from J, the junction kept 7 bases outside the gene matches.

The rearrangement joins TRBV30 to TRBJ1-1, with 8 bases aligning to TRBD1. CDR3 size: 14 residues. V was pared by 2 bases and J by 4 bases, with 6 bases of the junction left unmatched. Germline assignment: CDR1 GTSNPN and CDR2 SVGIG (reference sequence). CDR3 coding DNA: TGTGCCTGGAGTTGGGCAGGGGGCAGCACTGAAGCTTTCTTT. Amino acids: CAWSWAGGSTEAFF.

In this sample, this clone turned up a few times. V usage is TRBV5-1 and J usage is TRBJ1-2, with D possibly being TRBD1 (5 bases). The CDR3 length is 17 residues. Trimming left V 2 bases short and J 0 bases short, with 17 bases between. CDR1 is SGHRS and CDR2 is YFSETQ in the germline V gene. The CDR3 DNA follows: TGCGCCAGCAGCTTTAGGGGCTCTACGTTAGCTAACTATGGCTACACCTTC. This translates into CASSFRGSTLANYGYTF.

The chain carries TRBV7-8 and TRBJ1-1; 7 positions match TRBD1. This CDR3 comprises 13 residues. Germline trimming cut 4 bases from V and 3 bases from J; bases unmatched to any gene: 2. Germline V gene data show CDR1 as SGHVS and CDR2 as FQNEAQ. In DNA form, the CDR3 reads TGTGCCAGCAGCTCTGGACAGGACACTGAAGCTTTCTTT. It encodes CASSSGQDTEAFF. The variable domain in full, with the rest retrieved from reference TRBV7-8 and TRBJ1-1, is GAGVSQSPRYKVAKRGQDVALRCDPISGHVSLFWYQQALGQGPEFLTYFQNEAQLDKSGLPSDRFFAERPEGSVSTLKIQRTQQEDSAVYLCASSSGQDTEAFFGQGTRLTVV.

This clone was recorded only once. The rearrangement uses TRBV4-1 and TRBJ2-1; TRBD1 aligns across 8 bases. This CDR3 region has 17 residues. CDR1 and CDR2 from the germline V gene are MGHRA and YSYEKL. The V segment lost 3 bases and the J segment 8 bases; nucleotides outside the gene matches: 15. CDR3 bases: TGCGCCAGCAGCCAGGCGCCCGGGACAGGCTTCGGGGATGAGCAGTTCTTC. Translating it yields CASSQAPGTGFGDEQFF.

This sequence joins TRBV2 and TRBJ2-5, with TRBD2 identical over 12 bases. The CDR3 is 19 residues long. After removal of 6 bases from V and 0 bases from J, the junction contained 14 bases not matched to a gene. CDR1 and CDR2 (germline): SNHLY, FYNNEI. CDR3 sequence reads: CASSNDIGLAGRYQETQYF. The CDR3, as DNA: TGTGCCAGCAGCAACGACATTGGACTAGCGGGAAGGTACCAAGAGACCCAGTACTTC.

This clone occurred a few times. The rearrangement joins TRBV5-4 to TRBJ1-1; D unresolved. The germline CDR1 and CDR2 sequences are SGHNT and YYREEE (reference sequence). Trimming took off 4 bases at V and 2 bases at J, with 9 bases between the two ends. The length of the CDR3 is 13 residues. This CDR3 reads CASSPVTNTEAFF. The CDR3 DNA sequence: TGTGCCAGCAGCCCCGTCACAAACACTGAAGCTTTCTTT. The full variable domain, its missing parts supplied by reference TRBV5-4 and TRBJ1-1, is ETGVTQSPTHLIKTRGQQVTLRCSSQSGHNTVSWYQQALGQGPQFIFQYYREEENGRGNFPPRFSGLQFPNYSSELNVNALELDDSALYLCASSPVTNTEAFFGQGTRLTVV.

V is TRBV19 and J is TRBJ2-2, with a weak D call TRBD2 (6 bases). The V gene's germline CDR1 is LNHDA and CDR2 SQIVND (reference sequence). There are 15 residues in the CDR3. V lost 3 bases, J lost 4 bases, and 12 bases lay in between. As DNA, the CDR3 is TGTGCCAGTAGTATTTATTCGGGAGCCACCGGGGAGCTGTTTTTT. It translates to CASSIYSGATGELFF.

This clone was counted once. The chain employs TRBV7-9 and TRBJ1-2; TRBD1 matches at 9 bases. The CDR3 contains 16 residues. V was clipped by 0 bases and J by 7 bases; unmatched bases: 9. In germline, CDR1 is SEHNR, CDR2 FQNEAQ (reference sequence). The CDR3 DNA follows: TGTGCCAGCAGCTTAGCGGTGGACAGGGGTCTAGGTGGCTACACCTTC. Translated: CASSLAVDRGLGGYTF. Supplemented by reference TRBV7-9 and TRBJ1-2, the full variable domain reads DTGVSQNPRHKITKRGQNVTFRCDPISEHNRLYWYRQTLGQGPEFLTYFQNEAQLEKSRLLSDRFSAERPKGSFSTLEIQRTEQGDSAMYLCASSLAVDRGLGGYTFGSGTRLTVV.

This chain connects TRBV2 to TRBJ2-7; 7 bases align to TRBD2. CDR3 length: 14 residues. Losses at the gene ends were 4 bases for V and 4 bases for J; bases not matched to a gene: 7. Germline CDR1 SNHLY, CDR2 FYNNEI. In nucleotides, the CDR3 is TGTGCCAGCAGTGGCCTAGCGGCAATATACGAGCAGTACTTC. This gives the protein CASSGLAAIYEQYF.

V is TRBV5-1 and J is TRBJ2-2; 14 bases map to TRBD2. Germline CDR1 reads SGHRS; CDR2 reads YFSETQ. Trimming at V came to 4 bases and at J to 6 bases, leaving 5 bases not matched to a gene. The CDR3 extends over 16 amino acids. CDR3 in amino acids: CASSHRTSGGPGELFF. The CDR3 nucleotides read TGCGCCAGCAGCCACAGGACTAGCGGGGGGCCCGGGGAGCTGTTTTTT.

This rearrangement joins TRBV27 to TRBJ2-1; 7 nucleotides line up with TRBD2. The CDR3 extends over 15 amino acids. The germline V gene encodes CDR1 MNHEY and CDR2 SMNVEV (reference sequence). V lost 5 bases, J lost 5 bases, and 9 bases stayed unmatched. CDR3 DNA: TGTGCCAGCAGTCTTATGTGGGGGGGGAACAATGAGCAGTTCTTC. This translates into CASSLMWGGNNEQFF.

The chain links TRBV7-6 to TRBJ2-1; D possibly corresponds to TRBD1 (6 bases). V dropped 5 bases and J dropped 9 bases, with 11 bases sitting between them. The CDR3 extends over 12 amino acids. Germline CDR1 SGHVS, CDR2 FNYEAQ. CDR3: CASSPGQSEQFF. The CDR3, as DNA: TGTGCCAGCAGCCCTGGACAGTCTGAGCAGTTCTTC.

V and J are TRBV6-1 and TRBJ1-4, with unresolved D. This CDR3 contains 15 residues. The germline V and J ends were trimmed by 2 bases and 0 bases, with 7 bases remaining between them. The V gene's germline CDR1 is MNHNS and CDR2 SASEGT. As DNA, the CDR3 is TGTGCCAGCAGTGAAACGGGGACAACTAATGAAAAACTGTTTTTT. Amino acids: CASSETGTTNEKLFF.

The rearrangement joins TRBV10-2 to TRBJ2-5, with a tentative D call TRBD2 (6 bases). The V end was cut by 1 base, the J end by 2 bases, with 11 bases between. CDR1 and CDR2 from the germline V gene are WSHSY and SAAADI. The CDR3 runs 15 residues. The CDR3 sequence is CASSEWASVQETQYF. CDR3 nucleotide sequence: TGCGCCAGCAGTGAGTGGGCTAGCGTTCAAGAGACCCAGTACTTC.

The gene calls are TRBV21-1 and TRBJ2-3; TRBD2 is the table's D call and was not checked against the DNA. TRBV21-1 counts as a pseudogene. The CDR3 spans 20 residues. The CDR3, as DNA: TGTGCCAGCAGCAAGTTCAAGGGACTAGCGGGAGGGACTAGCACAGATACGCAGTATTTT. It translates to CASSKFKGLAGGTSTDTQYF.

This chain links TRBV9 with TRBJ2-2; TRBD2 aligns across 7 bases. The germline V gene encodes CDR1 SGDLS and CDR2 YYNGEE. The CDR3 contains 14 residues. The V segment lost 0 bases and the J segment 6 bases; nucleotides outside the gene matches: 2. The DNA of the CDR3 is TGTGCCAGCAGCGTAGGGGGACTACCCGGGGAGCTGTTTTTT. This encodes CASSVGGLPGELFF.